These 25 T cell receptor beta chains share one sample of origin, sequenced in a study of T cells in Graves' hyperthyroidism and ophthalmopathy (dated by TCRdb to about 2019). Libraries were made using multiplex PCR. Sequencing relied on an Illumina HiSeq 2000. The TCR beta CDR3 regions were amplified from RNA transcripts. For the first round of RT-PCR on the TCR CDR3, the HTBI primer set was used together with the Qiagen OneStep RT-PCR kit. TCRdb reran the public reads through fastp at Q25 and MiXCR, keeping productive beta chains. Merged by CDR3 protein, the rows form single entries marked with the most common genes and DNA. This sample comprises about 500,000 distinct CDR3 sequences, 15% to 20% of them detected only once. The top ten clones comprise roughly 18% of the sample. Source material: blood. The receptors were gathered from a woman aged 18 to 35 with Graves' ophthalmopathy.

Many counts were recorded for this clonotype. This sequence joins TRBV5-8 and TRBJ1-4, with TRBD1 matching 8 bases. This CDR3 has 15 residues. J lost 8 bases, V lost 1 base, and 7 bases had no gene match. Germline V gives CDR1 SGHTS, CDR2 YDEGEE. The CDR3 coding sequence is TGTGCCAGCAGCTTGACGTGGACAGGGAGCGAAAAACTGTTTTTT. It yields the protein CASSLTWTGSEKLFF.

This clonotype was observed many times. The chain links TRBV7-8 to TRBJ1-1, with D possibly being TRBD1 (5 bases). The CDR3 spans 15 residues. V was shortened by 5 bases and J by 4 bases, with 17 bases between the two germline ends. CDR1 is SGHVS, CDR2 FQNEAQ, per germline. This CDR3 reads CASSISGATGTEAFF. CDR3 DNA sequence: TGTGCCAGCAGCATTTCCGGGGCAACCGGCACTGAAGCTTTCTTT.

This clonotype was observed many times. CDR3: CASSLGFATEAFF. The DNA for the CDR3 is TGTGCCAGCAGTTTAGGATTTGCCACTGAAGCTTTCTTT. The chain employs TRBV28 and TRBJ1-1; D remains ambiguous. This CDR3 spans 13 amino acids. Looked up from germline, CDR1 is MDHEN and CDR2 is SYDVKM. V was trimmed by 2 bases and J by 4 bases, leaving 8 bases between them.

This sequence joins TRBV4-1 and TRBJ2-7, with unresolved D. The CDR3 length is 14 residues. V was trimmed by 0 bases and J by 4 bases, leaving 10 bases between them. CDR1 is MGHRA and CDR2 is YSYEKL in the germline V gene. The DNA for the CDR3 is TGCGCCAGCAGCCAAGAAGGAAGGCGTTACGAGCAGTACTTC. Translation gives CASSQEGRRYEQYF.

This clonotype was found a few times. The chain has TRBV5-1 and TRBJ1-1; D is uncertain. Trimming took off 0 bases at V and 4 bases at J, with 16 bases between the two ends. The CDR3 covers 16 residues. Germline V gives CDR1 SGHRS, CDR2 YFSETQ. The CDR3 region is CASSLGGGQVGTEAFF. The CDR3 bases are TGCGCCAGCAGCTTGGGAGGAGGTCAGGTGGGCACTGAAGCTTTCTTT.

This chain joins TRBV5-6 and TRBJ2-7, with a tentative D call TRBD2 (5 bases). With 8 bases removed from V and 6 bases from J, the gap between germline ends came to 6 bases. The germline CDR1 and CDR2 sequences are SGHDT and YYEEEE. The CDR3 is 9 residues long. DNA of the CDR3: TGTGCCAGGGCGGGCGAGCAGTACTTC. Its translation: CARAGEQYF.

For this clonotype: At one end, the junction sequence differs from germline, possibly due to a read error. This sequence joins TRBV7-7 and TRBJ2-7, with D tentatively TRBD2 (5 bases). Germline V CDR1 and CDR2: SSHAT, FNYEAQ (reference sequence). The CDR3 length is 17 residues. CDR3 in amino acids: CASSLVVVRGSSYEQYF. CDR3 DNA sequence: TGTGCTAGCAGCTTAGTGGTGGTGCGAGGGAGCTCCTACGAGCAGTACTTC.

The chain employs TRBV19 and TRBJ1-5; D gene unclear. The germline V gene encodes CDR1 LNHDA and CDR2 SQIVND (reference sequence). Trimming took 3 bases from V and 0 from J, leaving 9 bases between them. The CDR3 runs to 15 residues. The CDR3 region has the DNA TGTGCCAGTAGTATGACGGTTTATAGCAATCAGCCCCAGCATTTT. Translating it yields CASSMTVYSNQPQHF.

This clonotype was recorded a few times. J is TRBJ2-3 and V is TRBV30; either TRBD1 or TRBD2 may supply D (5 bases each). In germline, CDR1 is GTSNPN, CDR2 SVGIG (reference sequence). This CDR3 is built from 16 residues. The germline V and J ends were trimmed by 4 bases and 6 bases, with 23 bases remaining between them. The CDR3 bases are TGTGCCTGGATAGGAGAACGGGGCGGCCTACCGGATACGCAGTATTTT. Its translation is CAWIGERGGLPDTQYF.

This clonotype was seen ten or more times. The chain combines TRBV11-2 with TRBJ2-1; D gene ambiguous. CDR3 length: 16 amino acids. The V and J ends lost 0 bases and 1 base respectively, with 10 bases between them. Per germline, CDR1 SGHAT and CDR2 FQNNGV. CDR3 protein: CASSLELASSYNEQFF. The CDR3 DNA is TGTGCCAGCAGCTTAGAACTGGCATCGTCCTACAATGAGCAGTTCTTC.

This sequence joins TRBV4-2 and TRBJ1-1; D is unclear. Germline loops: CDR1 LGHNA, CDR2 YNFKEQ. CDR3 length: 13 amino acids. Trimming left V 0 bases short and J 11 bases short, with 13 bases between. The CDR3 protein is CASSQDIGSSAFF. CDR3 nucleotide sequence: TGTGCCAGCAGCCAAGATATTGGTTCTTCCGCTTTCTTT.

This clonotype was counted ten times or more. V is TRBV7-2 and J is TRBJ2-3; 11 bases line up with TRBD1. The CDR3 loop spans 15 amino acids. Germline V gives CDR1 SGHTA, CDR2 FQGNSA. The V and J ends lost 4 bases and 3 bases, in that order; junction bases with no gene match: 3. The CDR3 nucleotides are TGTGCCAGCAGCTCGGACAGGGGGCGAACAGATACGCAGTATTTT. Its translation: CASSSDRGRTDTQYF.

This clonotype was counted many times. The chain has TRBV7-2 and TRBJ2-1; D not resolved. The CDR3 has 15 amino acids. CDR1 and CDR2 (germline): SGHTA, FQGNSA. V lost 2 bases and J lost 0, with 8 bases in between. The DNA of the CDR3 is TGTGCCAGCAGCTTAAGTCCTGTCTCCTACAATGAGCAGTTCTTC. Its protein is CASSLSPVSYNEQFF.

This clonotype has a count of ten or more. The chain links TRBV7-2 to TRBJ2-5; TRBD1 aligns across 8 bases. This CDR3 has 14 residues. CDR1 is SGHTA, CDR2 FQGNSA, per germline. V dropped 8 bases and J dropped 5; count of bases not matched to a gene: 10. The CDR3 protein is CASSTQGARETQYF. CDR3 nucleotides: TGTGCCAGCTCGACCCAGGGGGCACGGGAGACCCAGTACTTC.

V is TRBV7-9 and J is TRBJ1-6, with no clear D. CDR1 and CDR2 (germline): SEHNR, FQNEAQ (reference sequence). CDR3 length: 14 amino acids. Trimming removed 1 base from V and 7 bases from J, with 8 bases in between. The CDR3 region is CASSLGTVNSPLHF. The CDR3 bases are TGTGCCAGCAGCTTAGGGACCGTAAATTCACCCCTCCACTTT.

The chain joins TRBV2 to TRBJ2-1; D may correspond to TRBD1 or TRBD2 (5 bases each). V was trimmed by 6 bases and J by 15 bases, leaving 18 bases between them. This CDR3 spans 12 amino acids. Germline-derived CDR1 and CDR2 are SNHLY and FYNNEI. For the CDR3, the DNA is TGTGCCAGCAGGGGACCGGGGCCTAGACCGTTCTTC. It codes for CASRGPGPRPFF. Full variable domain (missing parts from reference TRBV2 and TRBJ2-1): EPEVTQTPSHQVTQMGQEVILRCVPISNHLYFYWYRQILGQKVEFLVSFYNNEISEKSEIFDDQFSVERPDGSNFTLKIRSTKLEDSAMYFCASRGPGPRPFFGPGTRLTVL.

This rearrangement joins TRBV19 to TRBJ1-5; maybe TRBD1 (5 bases). This CDR3 is built from 15 residues. CDR1 and CDR2 (germline): LNHDA, SQIVND (reference sequence). Trimming left V 3 bases short and J 2 bases short, with 11 bases between. The CDR3 here is CASSMQGWGNQPQHF. The CDR3 nucleotides are TGTGCCAGTAGTATGCAGGGTTGGGGCAATCAGCCCCAGCATTTT.

The table lists this clonotype with many counts. V usage is TRBV6-1 and J usage is TRBJ2-7, with 7 positions matching TRBD2. There are 14 residues in the CDR3. J gave up 2 bases and V 7 bases, and 8 bases lay outside the gene matches. The germline gives CDR1 MNHNS, CDR2 SASEGT. In DNA form, the CDR3 reads TGTGCCAGCACCTCCGTCCGGGGGGCCTACGAGCAGTACTTC. Protein: CASTSVRGAYEQYF.

This clonotype was recorded many times. The V call is TRBV7-6, the J call TRBJ2-7; D is undetermined. CDR1 is SGHVS and CDR2 is FNYEAQ in the germline V gene. CDR3 length: 14 residues. V was cut by 1 base and J by 6 bases, with 13 bases left in between. In DNA form, the CDR3 reads TGTGCCAGCAGCTTAGGTTCGAATCACGCCGAGCAGTACTTC. It codes for CASSLGSNHAEQYF.

In the case of this clonotype: A much bigger clone sits one base away, suggesting this may be a read error. The chain employs TRBV7-2 and TRBJ2-5; D remains ambiguous. This CDR3 has 13 amino acids. Germline CDR1 is SGHTA and CDR2 is FQGNSA. This CDR3 is CASSSDPGEIQYF. The CDR3 bases are TGTGCCAGCAGTTCAGACCCGGGTGAGATCCAGTACTTC. Full variable domain (remainder filled in from reference TRBV7-2 and TRBJ2-5): GAGVSQSPSNKVTEKGKDVELRCDPISGHTALYWYRQSLGQGLEFLIYFQGNSAPDKSGLPSDRFSAERTGGSVSTLTIQRTQQEDSAVYLCASSSDPGEIQYFGPGTRLLVL.

This chain links TRBV7-2 with TRBJ2-1; D possibly matches TRBD1 or TRBD2 (5 bases each). Trimming took off 0 bases at V and 8 bases at J, with 17 bases between the two ends. Germline-derived CDR1 and CDR2 are SGHTA and FQGNSA. CDR3 size: 16 residues. CDR3 DNA: TGTGCCAGCAGCTTAGCAGGGACGAGCTTGGGCTATGAGCAGTTCTTC. This gives the protein CASSLAGTSLGYEQFF.

The rearrangement links TRBV6-1 to TRBJ1-1, with D maybe TRBD1 (5 bases). This CDR3 spans 14 amino acids. Trimming took off 1 base at V and 5 bases at J, with 11 bases between the two ends. Germline CDR1 reads MNHNS; CDR2 reads SASEGT. The CDR3 here is CASSEETAWTEAFF. CDR3 coding DNA: TGTGCCAGCAGTGAAGAGACAGCTTGGACTGAAGCTTTCTTT.

On this clonotype: Since a much larger clone is just one base distant, this may be a read error. V gene TRBV6-2 or TRBV6-3 combines with J gene TRBJ1-1; a possible D gene is TRBD1 (6 bases). CDR1 and CDR2 from the germline V gene are MNHEY and SVGEGT. V lost 5 bases to trimming and J lost 4 bases, with 20 bases between them. The CDR3 length is 16 residues. The CDR3 nucleotides are TGTGCCAGCAGTACTAGAACCGGGACACGGATCACTGAAGCTTTCTTT. This codes for CASSTRTGTRITEAFF.

In this sample, this clonotype turned up a few times. The chain couples TRBV16 to TRBJ2-1; D call uncertain. The CDR3 extends over 14 amino acids. Germline values: CDR1 KGHSY, CDR2 FQNENV. V was trimmed by 7 bases and J by 0 bases, leaving 10 bases between them. CDR3 in amino acids: CASNEPGSYNEQFF. The CDR3 DNA reads TGTGCCAGCAACGAACCCGGCTCCTACAATGAGCAGTTCTTC.

This clonotype was recorded a few times. The chain links TRBV12-3 or TRBV12-4 to TRBJ2-3; 9 nucleotides line up with TRBD2. V trimming: 6 bases; J trimming: 2 bases; junction bases outside the gene matches: 9. The length of the CDR3 is 16 residues. CDR3 bases: TGTGCCAGCAGCCCACTGGGCGGGAGGGTCACAGATACGCAGTATTTT. Residues: CASSPLGGRVTDTQYF.